The 21 T cell receptor beta chains given below trace back to one sample, sequenced in a study of blood T cell repertoires in COVID-19. TCRdb's table, derived via immunoSEQ multiplex PCR, lists solely in-frame clones and lacks some. In the table there are roughly 34,000 clones, 88% of which are singletons. Specimen: peripheral blood. These receptors all come from a woman in her sixties or seventies with active COVID-19.

V usage is TRBV6-6 and J usage is TRBJ1-6, with D maybe TRBD1 (5 bases). The CDR3 totals 16 residues. Germline lookup yields CDR1 MNHNY and CDR2 SVGAGI (reference sequence). With 5 bases removed from V and 7 bases from J, the gap between germline ends came to 18 bases. CDR3 bases: TGTGCCAGCAGTCCCCCGTCCGGGGGACTGAATTCACCCCTCCACTTT. It codes for CASSPPSGGLNSPLHF.

The chain carries TRBV14 and TRBJ2-5; 8 positions agree with TRBD2. The CDR3 is made up of 14 amino acids. Germline lookup yields CDR1 SGHDN and CDR2 FVKESK. After removal of 4 bases from V and 6 bases from J, the junction contained 7 bases not matched to a gene. For the CDR3, the DNA is TGTGCCAGCAGCCGACGGGCGGGGGGACAGACCCAGTACTTC. It codes for CASSRRAGGQTQYF.

This rearrangement joins TRBV18 to TRBJ2-1; no reliable D call. This CDR3 has 12 residues. The germline V and J ends were trimmed by 5 bases and 7 bases, with 9 bases remaining between them. Germline loops: CDR1 KGHSH, CDR2 LQKENI. The DNA of the CDR3 is TGTGCCAGCTCAGCGGCTCGGAATGAGCAGTTCTTC. It is translated as CASSAARNEQFF.

This clone was seen only once. The chain joins TRBV7-6 to TRBJ2-5; 7 nucleotides align to TRBD1. This CDR3 contains 14 residues. Germline V gene data show CDR1 as SGHVS and CDR2 as FNYEAQ. Trimming cost V 5 bases and J 5 bases; bases outside gene matches: 8. The CDR3, as DNA: TGTGCCAGCAGCAAGACAGGGAAGCAGGAGACCCAGTACTTC. Translation gives CASSKTGKQETQYF.

V is TRBV19 and J is TRBJ2-1, with D possibly being TRBD2 (5 bases). CDR1 and CDR2 (germline): LNHDA, SQIVND (reference sequence). The ends were cut back, 6 bases at V and 5 bases at J, with 14 bases in the middle. This CDR3 spans 14 amino acids. The CDR3 coding sequence is TGTGCCAGTAGCGGGTCTCGGGGAAACAATGAGCAGTTCTTC. Protein product: CASSGSRGNNEQFF.

This clone was seen more than once but under ten times. This chain links TRBV5-4 with TRBJ1-2; D perhaps matches TRBD1 (5 bases). V lost 4 bases and J 1 base, leaving 17 bases between the germline ends. The germline V gene encodes CDR1 SGHNT and CDR2 YYREEE (reference sequence). This CDR3 region has 16 residues. CDR3 coding DNA: TGTGCCAGCAGCCTGATAGAGACGACAGTTAACTATGGCTACACCTTC. It codes for CASSLIETTVNYGYTF. Supplemented by reference TRBV5-4 and TRBJ1-2, the full variable domain reads ETGVTQSPTHLIKTRGQQVTLRCSSQSGHNTVSWYQQALGQGPQFIFQYYREEENGRGNFPPRFSGLQFPNYSSELNVNALELDDSALYLCASSLIETTVNYGYTFGSGTRLTVV.

This clone was counted a single time. The chain couples TRBV5-1 to TRBJ1-4; 8 nucleotides align to TRBD1. Trimming took 4 bases from V and 8 from J; bases not matched to a gene: 13. This CDR3 contains 16 residues. CDR1 and CDR2 (germline): SGHRS, YFSETQ. This CDR3 reads CASSILGGGQGEKLFF. The DNA for the CDR3 is TGCGCCAGCAGCATACTGGGGGGAGGACAGGGAGAAAAACTGTTTTTT. Variable domain in full (rest from reference TRBV5-1 and TRBJ1-4): KAGVTQTPRYLIKTRGQQVTLSCSPISGHRSVSWYQQTPGQGLQFLFEYFSETQRNKGNFPGRFSGRQFSNSRSEMNVSTLELGDSALYLCASSILGGGQGEKLFFGSGTQLSVL.

This rearrangement joins TRBV7-3 to TRBJ2-1; TRBD1 matches 8 bases. Germline V gene sequence: CDR1 SGHTA, CDR2 FQGTGA. This CDR3 region has 15 residues. Trimming took 5 bases from V and 0 from J; bases not matched to a gene: 3. The CDR3 is CASSLTGDSYNEQFF. For the CDR3, the DNA is TGTGCCAGCAGCCTGACAGGGGACTCCTACAATGAGCAGTTCTTC. Drawing the rest from reference TRBV7-3 and TRBJ2-1, the complete variable domain is GAGVSQTPSNKVTEKGKYVELRCDPISGHTALYWYRQSLGQGPEFLIYFQGTGAADDSGLPNDRFFAVRPEGSVSTLKIQRTERGDSAVYLCASSLTGDSYNEQFFGPGTRLTVL.

The gene calls are TRBV6-6 and TRBJ1-5, with 7 positions matching TRBD1. This CDR3 comprises 14 residues. Germline values: CDR1 MNHNY, CDR2 SVGAGI (reference sequence). Unmatched junction bases numbered 1, after V lost 3 bases and J lost 2 bases. In DNA, the CDR3 is TGTGCCAGCAGTTATGGACAGGGCAATCAGCCCCAGCATTTT. Its translation is CASSYGQGNQPQHF.

The chain has TRBV7-3 and TRBJ1-1; D remains unclear. CDR3 length: 15 amino acids. CDR1 and CDR2 (germline): SGHTA, FQGTGA. The V gene lost 2 bases and the J gene lost 5 bases, with 15 bases spanning the gap. CDR3 protein: CASSLGPGMRTEAFF. The CDR3 DNA is TGTGCCAGCAGCTTAGGGCCGGGGATGAGGACTGAAGCTTTCTTT.

CDR3 DNA: TGTGCCAGCAGCTCCCAGGCGGGAGACGAGCAGTACTTC. Residues: CASSSQAGDEQYF. The V and J genes are TRBV5-4 and TRBJ2-7, with TRBD2 identical over 7 bases. Trimming cost V 3 bases and J 5 bases; bases outside gene matches: 5. The CDR3 loop spans 13 amino acids. CDR1 is SGHNT, CDR2 YYREEE, per germline (reference sequence).

The CDR3 nucleotides are TGTGCCAGTAGTACCAACCAGGCTGGGGCCAACGTCCTGACTTTC. Translation: CASSTNQAGANVLTF. The chain links TRBV19 to TRBJ2-6; D not resolved. CDR3 length: 15 amino acids. Per germline, CDR1 LNHDA and CDR2 SQIVND (reference sequence). Trimming left V 4 bases short and J 2 bases short, with 9 bases between.

This chain uses TRBV6-5 with TRBJ2-7, with 7 bases aligning to TRBD1. With 6 bases clipped from V and 4 bases from J, the junction kept 9 bases outside the gene matches. The germline CDR1 and CDR2 sequences are MNHEY and SVGAGI. This CDR3 has 14 amino acids. CDR3 protein: CASRFLAGGYEQYF. The DNA of the CDR3 is TGTGCCAGCAGATTTTTGGCAGGGGGATACGAGCAGTACTTC.

This chain connects TRBV5-1 to TRBJ1-3; TRBD1 matches 8 bases. The CDR3 extends over 14 amino acids. CDR1 SGHRS and CDR2 YFSETQ come from the germline V gene. The junction had 0 bases not matched to a gene; V was cut back by 0 bases and J by 4 bases. CDR3 in amino acids: CASSLGTGGNTIYF. The CDR3 DNA reads TGCGCCAGCAGCTTGGGGACAGGGGGAAACACCATATATTTT. The full variable domain, completed using reference TRBV5-1 and TRBJ1-3, is KAGVTQTPRYLIKTRGQQVTLSCSPISGHRSVSWYQQTPGQGLQFLFEYFSETQRNKGNFPGRFSGRQFSNSRSEMNVSTLELGDSALYLCASSLGTGGNTIYFGEGSWLTVV.

The chain carries TRBV2 and TRBJ2-5, with D perhaps TRBD2 (5 bases). V was shortened by 3 bases and J by 3 bases, with 8 bases between the two germline ends. The length of the CDR3 is 13 residues. Germline lookup yields CDR1 SNHLY and CDR2 FYNNEI. In DNA form, the CDR3 reads TGTGCCAGCAGTGAGGTCGGGGAAGAGACCCAGTACTTC. This sequence encodes CASSEVGEETQYF.

J is TRBJ2-3 and V is TRBV2; 7 bases line up with TRBD2. Germline V CDR1 and CDR2: SNHLY, FYNNEI. The CDR3 is 14 residues long. The V segment lost 8 bases and the J segment 5 bases; nucleotides outside the gene matches: 10. CDR3 amino acids: CASPGGPEGDTQYF. The CDR3 bases are TGTGCCAGCCCGGGAGGCCCCGAGGGAGATACGCAGTATTTT.

This chain connects TRBV19 to TRBJ2-5; 10 nucleotides match TRBD2. The CDR3 length is 15 residues. After removal of 7 bases from V and 5 bases from J, the junction contained 10 bases not matched to a gene. Germline V gives CDR1 LNHDA, CDR2 SQIVND (reference sequence). The CDR3 nucleotides are TGTGCCAGTACCACGGGAAAAGCGGGGGGGGAGACCCAGTACTTC. This translates into CASTTGKAGGETQYF.

This clone appeared a single time. The chain couples TRBV19 to TRBJ1-2; no definite D call. From germline, CDR1 is LNHDA and CDR2 SQIVND (reference sequence). The CDR3 runs to 13 residues. V lost 3 bases, J lost 2 bases, and 7 bases lay in between. This CDR3 is CASSIGGNYGYTF. DNA of the CDR3: TGTGCCAGTAGTATTGGCGGAAACTATGGCTACACCTTC. The full variable domain, in which reference TRBV19 and TRBJ1-2 provide the parts outside the CDR3, is DGGITQSPKYLFRKEGQNVTLSCEQNLNHDAMYWYRQDPGQGLRLIYYSQIVNDFQKGDIAEGYSVSREKKESFPLTVTSAQKNPTAFYLCASSIGGNYGYTFGSGTRLTVV.

V usage is TRBV7-2 and J usage is TRBJ2-6; possibly TRBD1 for D (6 bases). The V end was cut by 5 bases, the J end by 2 bases, with 10 bases between. The CDR3 extends over 15 amino acids. Germline V gene data show CDR1 as SGHTA and CDR2 as FQGNSA. CDR3 coding DNA: TGTGCCAGCAGCAAATCAGGGGCTGGGGCCAACGTCCTGACTTTC. Its translation is CASSKSGAGANVLTF. Looking up the rest from reference TRBV7-2 and TRBJ2-6 gives the full variable domain: GAGVSQSPSNKVTEKGKDVELRCDPISGHTALYWYRQSLGQGLEFLIYFQGNSAPDKSGLPSDRFSAERTGGSVSTLTIQRTQQEDSAVYLCASSKSGAGANVLTFGAGSRLTVL.

The V gene is TRBV5-4, the J gene TRBJ1-1, with TRBD1 matching 7 bases. Germline V CDR1 and CDR2: SGHNT, YYREEE (reference sequence). With 4 bases clipped from V and 5 bases from J, the junction kept 5 bases outside the gene matches. The CDR3 is 13 residues long. The CDR3 protein is CASSPTGETEAFF. As DNA, the CDR3 is TGTGCCAGCAGCCCTACAGGGGAAACTGAAGCTTTCTTT.

The genes are TRBV5-1 and TRBJ2-7; tentative D call: TRBD1 (7 bases). CDR3 length equals 13 residues. Trimming removed 4 bases at V and 7 bases at J, with 15 bases between. The V gene's germline CDR1 is SGHRS and CDR2 YFSETQ. CDR3 in amino acids: CASSPWTGGEQYF. CDR3 DNA: TGCGCCAGCAGCCCTTGGACAGGAGGGGAGCAGTACTTC.